Shown below are 9 T cell receptor beta chains from a single sample sequenced in a study of blood T cell repertoires in COVID-19. Measured with immunoSEQ multiplex PCR; TCRdb has only the in-frame clones, and not every one. The repertoire includes under 250,000 clones, about 82% of them detected once, and roughly 5.3% sits in the top ten. Sequencing used peripheral blood. All receptors come from a man aged 45-65 years with COVID-19, enrolled during active disease.

For this clone: The identical CDR3 is also encoded by other nucleotide sequences in the sample. The V and J genes are TRBV3-1 (or the pseudogene TRBV3-2) and TRBJ1-2, with D possibly matching TRBD1 (5 bases). V lost 2 bases to trimming and J lost 4 bases, with 8 bases between them. The CDR3 has 13 amino acids. In germline, CDR1 is LGHDT, CDR2 YNNKEL (reference sequence). The CDR3 reads CASSQTGIYGYTF. Here the CDR3 DNA reads TGTGCCAGCAGCCAAACAGGAATCTATGGCTACACCTTC.

This clone was seen only once. This sequence joins TRBV6-5 and TRBJ2-7, with 8 bases matching TRBD1. Germline CDR1 MNHEY, CDR2 SVGAGI. The CDR3 loop spans 13 amino acids. V shed 6 bases, J shed 5 bases, and the junction held 6 bases outside the gene matches. CDR3 in amino acids: CASRATGVHEQYF. The CDR3 coding sequence is TGTGCCAGCAGAGCGACAGGGGTCCACGAGCAGTACTTC.

J is TRBJ1-2 and V is TRBV19; 7 nucleotides match TRBD1. Germline V gives CDR1 LNHDA, CDR2 SQIVND (reference sequence). Germline trimming cut 4 bases from V and 7 bases from J; bases unmatched to any gene: 15. The CDR3 spans 16 residues. The CDR3 here is CASSKRQGEGVGGYTF. The CDR3 nucleotides read TGTGCCAGTAGTAAACGACAGGGAGAAGGGGTCGGTGGCTACACCTTC.

The V and J genes are TRBV20-1 and TRBJ1-2, with D possibly matching TRBD1 (5 bases). Germline V gene data show CDR1 as DFQATT and CDR2 as SNEGSKA (reference sequence). CDR3 length: 11 amino acids. Trimming removed 5 bases from V and 6 bases from J, with 10 bases in between. The CDR3 nucleotides read TGCAGTGCTTATGACAGCGATGGCTACACCTTC. It is translated as CSAYDSDGYTF.

The genes are TRBV9 and TRBJ1-1, with 7 bases lining up with TRBD1. Germline CDR1 reads SGDLS; CDR2 reads YYNGEE. The CDR3 is 15 residues long. J was trimmed by 1 base and V by 3 bases; bases with no gene match: 6. The CDR3 DNA reads TGTGCCAGCAGCGGAGGGGGACAGACGAACACTGAAGCTTTCTTT. It is translated as CASSGGGQTNTEAFF.

This sequence joins TRBV4-2 and TRBJ1-4, with a tentative D call TRBD1 (5 bases). In germline, CDR1 is LGHNA, CDR2 YNFKEQ. Trimming removed 4 bases at V and 7 bases at J, with 16 bases between. The CDR3 spans 15 residues. The DNA for the CDR3 is TGTGCCAGCAGCCCAACGGGGGGGGGAACTGAAAAACTGTTTTTT. This translates into CASSPTGGGTEKLFF.

The chain couples TRBV6-2 or TRBV6-3 to TRBJ1-6; 7 bases are a match to TRBD1. CDR1 MNHEY and CDR2 SVGEGT come from the germline V gene. The CDR3 is 14 residues long. The trim removed 2 bases at V and 10 bases at J, leaving 5 bases unmatched. Here the CDR3 reads CASSYLVGGSPLHF. The CDR3 DNA follows: TGTGCCAGCAGTTACCTTGTAGGGGGCTCACCCCTCCACTTT.

This chain connects TRBV9 to TRBJ2-7; D is perhaps TRBD1 (6 bases). Germline V gives CDR1 SGDLS, CDR2 YYNGEE. Deletions cut 3 bases from V and 4 bases from J, with 17 bases between. The CDR3 length is 15 residues. The CDR3 region has the DNA TGTGCCAGCAGCGCGATGGTGGGGACATCATACGAGCAGTACTTC. This gives the protein CASSAMVGTSYEQYF.

There are a few counts of this clone. The chain links TRBV6-6 to TRBJ1-4; TRBD1 aligns across 8 bases. With V trimmed by 11 bases and J by 6 bases, 8 bases remained unmatched. The germline CDR1 and CDR2 sequences are MNHNY and SVGAGI (reference sequence). The length of the CDR3 is 13 residues. The CDR3 sequence: CAGGQDGDEKLFF. Here the CDR3 DNA reads TGTGCCGGGGGACAGGATGGAGATGAAAAACTGTTTTTT.